This entry lists 27 T cell receptor beta chains sequenced from one sample in a study of blood T cell repertoires in COVID-19. Data came from immunoSEQ multiplex PCR; TCRdb stores just in-frame clones and leaves some out. The sample has approximately 30,000 clones, about 89% seen once. The sequenced sample consisted of peripheral blood. The receptors shown here come from a woman aged 40 to 50 with active or convalescent COVID-19.

The chain uses TRBV2 and TRBJ2-1; 9 bases align to TRBD2. Germline V gives CDR1 SNHLY, CDR2 FYNNEI. V dropped 4 bases and J dropped 10; count of bases not matched to a gene: 14. CDR3 length: 16 residues. In DNA, the CDR3 is TGTGCCAGCAGTGCTGGCGGAATAGCGGGAGTTGACGAGCAGTTCTTC. Translated, it gives CASSAGGIAGVDEQFF.

The rearrangement joins TRBV2 to TRBJ1-5; 7 nucleotides agree with TRBD1. Looked up from germline, CDR1 is SNHLY and CDR2 is FYNNEI. V was clipped by 5 bases and J by 6 bases; unmatched bases: 10. The CDR3 contains 15 residues. The CDR3 spells CASSPWTGIGQPQHF. The CDR3 DNA reads TGTGCCAGCAGTCCCTGGACAGGAATTGGTCAGCCCCAGCATTTT.

V gene TRBV7-2 combines with J gene TRBJ2-7, with 9 bases lining up with TRBD2. The CDR3 has 15 amino acids. Per the germline V gene, CDR1 is SGHTA and CDR2 is FQGNSA. Trimming took 4 bases from V and 0 from J; bases not matched to a gene: 4. DNA for the CDR3: TGTGCCAGCAGCTCTAGCGGGGCGAGCTCCTACGAGCAGTACTTC. Amino acids: CASSSSGASSYEQYF.

This sequence joins TRBV10-3 and TRBJ1-2; D is undetermined. The V gene lost 3 bases and the J gene lost 8 bases, with 13 bases spanning the gap. The germline V gene encodes CDR1 ENHRY and CDR2 SYGVKD. The CDR3 is 13 amino acids. The CDR3 here is CAISDPGERGYTF. CDR3 nucleotides: TGTGCCATCAGTGACCCCGGGGAGAGGGGCTACACCTTC.

This chain uses TRBV6-5 with TRBJ1-6, with 8 bases matching TRBD1. There are 14 residues in the CDR3. V lost 6 bases to trimming and J lost 9 bases; unmatched junction nucleotides: 7. Germline V gene lookup returns CDR1 MNHEY and CDR2 SVGAGI. The chain's CDR3 is CASSPAGGVSPLHF. CDR3 sequence (DNA): TGTGCCAGCAGCCCGGCAGGGGGCGTTTCACCCCTCCACTTT.

The gene calls are TRBV10-2 and TRBJ2-1; no definite D call. Trimming cost V 6 bases and J 6 bases, with 6 bases left between them. There are 11 residues in the CDR3. The germline gives CDR1 WSHSY, CDR2 SAAADI. CDR3 in amino acids: CASRAFNEQFF. CDR3 sequence (DNA): TGCGCCAGCAGGGCCTTCAATGAGCAGTTCTTC.

V usage is TRBV30 and J usage is TRBJ1-1, with D tentatively TRBD1 (6 bases). Germline V CDR1 and CDR2: GTSNPN, SVGIG (reference sequence). Between the trimmed V and J ends, which lost 5 bases and 3 bases, there was a span of 16 bases. The CDR3 extends over 14 amino acids. The CDR3 is CAWGRTAAYTEAFF. DNA of the CDR3: TGTGCCTGGGGCCGGACAGCGGCATACACTGAAGCTTTCTTT.

The chain carries TRBV21-1 and TRBJ2-3; TRBD1 is the table's D call and was not checked against the DNA. TRBV21-1 is shown as a pseudogene. The CDR3 runs to 22 residues. The CDR3 DNA is TGTGCCAGCAGCAAAGCGCGTGTTGAGGCCACCGGACAGGACCGTAGCACAGATACGCAGTATTTT. As protein: CASSKARVEATGQDRSTDTQYF.

This clone appeared a few times. The J gene is TRBJ1-5, the V gene TRBV28, with 8 bases lining up with TRBD1. The V segment lost 6 bases and the J segment 3 bases; nucleotides outside the gene matches: 7. Germline CDR1 is MDHEN and CDR2 is SYDVKM. CDR3 length equals 15 residues. The CDR3 coding sequence is TGTGCCAGCAGCTGGGGACAGGCCCCCAATCAGCCCCAGCATTTT. Its protein product is CASSWGQAPNQPQHF.

The V gene is TRBV6-5, the J gene TRBJ1-2, with TRBD1 matching over 7 bases. Germline-derived CDR1 and CDR2 are MNHEY and SVGAGI. With V trimmed by 8 bases and J by 6 bases, 9 bases remained unmatched. The CDR3 is 13 residues long. The CDR3 DNA sequence: TGTGCCAGCCATTACGGGACAGCCGATGGCTACACCTTC. Its protein product is CASHYGTADGYTF.

This clone appeared a single time. CDR3 protein: CASSIAGSGANVLTF. Here the CDR3 DNA reads TGTGCCAGTAGTATAGCGGGCTCTGGGGCCAACGTCCTGACTTTC. The rearrangement joins TRBV19 to TRBJ2-6; D call uncertain. This CDR3 contains 15 residues. V lost 1 base to trimming and J lost 0 bases, with 4 bases between them. Per the germline V gene, CDR1 is LNHDA and CDR2 is SQIVND (reference sequence).

The rearrangement links TRBV7-8 to TRBJ2-7; 13 nucleotides match TRBD2. In germline, CDR1 is SGHVS, CDR2 FQNEAQ. V trimming: 4 bases; J trimming: 3 bases; junction bases outside the gene matches: 3. There are 15 residues in the CDR3. CDR3 sequence (DNA): TGTGCCAGCAGCTCCGGGACTAGCGGGATCTACGAGCAGTACTTC. Protein sequence: CASSSGTSGIYEQYF.

The CDR3 loop is CATSRDRVGSYEQYF. The DNA of the CDR3 is TGTGCCACCAGCAGAGACAGGGTTGGATCCTACGAGCAGTACTTC. The chain has TRBV15 and TRBJ2-7; weak D call: TRBD1 (5 bases). The ends were cut back, 0 bases at V and 1 base at J, with 10 bases in the middle. CDR3 size: 15 residues. CDR1 is LNHNV, CDR2 YYDKDF, per germline (reference sequence). Complete variable domain (other parts from reference TRBV15 and TRBJ2-7): DAMVIQNPRYQVTQFGKPVTLSCSQTLNHNVMYWYQQKSSQAPKLLFHYYDKDFNNEADTPDNFQSRRPNTSFCFLDIRSPGLGDTAMYLCATSRDRVGSYEQYFGPGTRLTVT.

The rearrangement joins TRBV2 to TRBJ2-7, with TRBD2 matching over 8 bases. Germline trimming cut 4 bases from V and 4 bases from J; bases unmatched to any gene: 6. Germline V gives CDR1 SNHLY, CDR2 FYNNEI. The CDR3 runs 14 residues. CDR3 sequence: CASSGGRGAYEQYF. In DNA form, the CDR3 reads TGTGCCAGCAGTGGTGGGCGGGGGGCGTACGAGCAGTACTTC.

This clone was recorded a few times. The chain uses TRBV4-2 and TRBJ2-5, with 11 bases that match TRBD2. J lost 5 bases, V lost 0 bases, and 5 bases had no gene match. CDR3 length: 16 residues. Looked up from germline, CDR1 is LGHNA and CDR2 is YNFKEQ. The CDR3, as DNA: TGTGCCAGCAGCCAAGAGGATAGCGGGGGGGCGGAGACCCAGTACTTC. Amino acid sequence: CASSQEDSGGAETQYF.

V and J are TRBV27 and TRBJ2-7, with 8 bases fitting TRBD1. Germline CDR1 reads MNHEY; CDR2 reads SMNVEV (reference sequence). The CDR3 sequence is 13 residues long. J lost 6 bases, V lost 6 bases, and 7 bases had no gene match. The CDR3 region has the DNA TGTGCCAGCAGAGGCAGGGGGCAAGGCGAGCAGTACTTC. Protein product: CASRGRGQGEQYF.

The V call is TRBV7-9, the J call TRBJ1-3; TRBD1 might be the D (6 bases). CDR1 is SEHNR and CDR2 is FQNEAQ in the germline V gene (reference sequence). V dropped 3 bases and J dropped 1 base, with 10 bases sitting between them. This CDR3 is built from 15 residues. CDR3 sequence (DNA): TGTGCCAGCAGCTTTAACAGGGTTTCTGGAAACACCATATATTTT. Translation gives CASSFNRVSGNTIYF.

The chain recombines TRBV19 with TRBJ1-4; D ambiguous. The CDR3 has 15 amino acids. Germline values: CDR1 LNHDA, CDR2 SQIVND (reference sequence). Between the trimmed V and J ends, which lost 0 bases and 2 bases, there was a span of 7 bases. CDR3 coding DNA: TGTGCCAGTAGTATAGAGGCAATGACTAATGAAAAACTGTTTTTT. This codes for CASSIEAMTNEKLFF. Full variable domain (rest looked up from reference TRBV19 and TRBJ1-4): DGGITQSPKYLFRKEGQNVTLSCEQNLNHDAMYWYRQDPGQGLRLIYYSQIVNDFQKGDIAEGYSVSREKKESFPLTVTSAQKNPTAFYLCASSIEAMTNEKLFFGSGTQLSVL.

The V and J genes are TRBV7-9 and TRBJ2-7; 8 bases map to TRBD2. CDR1 is SEHNR and CDR2 is FQNEAQ in the germline V gene (reference sequence). This CDR3 contains 12 residues. With V trimmed by 7 bases and J by 6 bases, 5 bases remained unmatched. The CDR3 DNA reads TGTGCCAGCAACGACGGGGGGGCCGAGCAGTACTTC. Its protein is CASNDGGAEQYF.

The J gene is TRBJ1-1, the V gene TRBV30; perhaps TRBD1 as D (5 bases). CDR3 length: 13 residues. In germline, CDR1 is GTSNPN, CDR2 SVGIG (reference sequence). Trimming took off 3 bases at V and 1 base at J, with 9 bases between the two ends. The CDR3 DNA reads TGTGCCTGGAGAGGACAAGCGAACACTGAAGCTTTCTTT. This translates into CAWRGQANTEAFF.

The rearrangement uses TRBV5-5 and TRBJ1-3, with 8 bases that match TRBD1. This CDR3 is built from 15 residues. Germline V gene lookup returns CDR1 SGHKS and CDR2 YYEKEE (reference sequence). The J segment lost 0 bases and the V segment lost 4 bases, leaving 3 bases of the junction unmatched. Written as DNA, the CDR3 is TGTGCCAGCAGCCGGGACAGGAGCTCTGGAAACACCATATATTTT. Translated: CASSRDRSSGNTIYF.

This clone occurred once. The rearrangement joins TRBV5-1 to TRBJ2-1; TRBD2 aligns across 12 bases. CDR3 length: 16 residues. With 1 base clipped from V and 4 bases from J, the junction kept 3 bases outside the gene matches. Looked up from germline, CDR1 is SGHRS and CDR2 is YFSETQ. CDR3 bases: TGCGCCAGCAGCTTGTTACTAGCGGGAGGTTACAATGAGCAGTTCTTC. Its translation is CASSLLLAGGYNEQFF.

V and J are TRBV6-5 and TRBJ1-1; 9 positions agree with TRBD1. This CDR3 has 15 amino acids. Germline CDR1 and CDR2: MNHEY and SVGAGI. V dropped 6 bases and J dropped 4; count of bases not matched to a gene: 9. CDR3 in DNA: TGTGCCAGCAGCTACCGGACAGGGGTGCGCACTGAAGCTTTCTTT. Protein: CASSYRTGVRTEAFF.

V usage is TRBV2 and J usage is TRBJ1-1, with 9 nucleotides matching TRBD1. V lost 4 bases to trimming and J lost 0 bases; unmatched junction nucleotides: 6. CDR3 length: 16 residues. Germline CDR1 SNHLY, CDR2 FYNNEI. Here the CDR3 DNA reads TGTGCCAGCAGTGCCACAGGGGGCCTCATGAACACTGAAGCTTTCTTT. Translating it yields CASSATGGLMNTEAFF.

V usage is TRBV29-1 and J usage is TRBJ2-3, with 8 bases lining up with TRBD2. Per the germline V gene, CDR1 is SQVTM and CDR2 is ANQGSEA. Trimming cost V 4 bases and J 3 bases; bases outside gene matches: 12. The CDR3 contains 16 residues. CDR3 amino acids: CSVVPVFRGRTDTQYF. CDR3 bases: TGCAGCGTTGTCCCGGTCTTTCGCGGGAGGACAGATACGCAGTATTTT.

This sequence joins TRBV18 and TRBJ1-1; no clear D gene. CDR3 size: 13 residues. The V and J ends lost 2 bases and 1 base respectively, with 5 bases between them. The germline V gene has CDR1 KGHSH and CDR2 LQKENI. CDR3 sequence reads: CASSPTGNTEAFF. The CDR3 DNA reads TGTGCCAGCTCACCAACGGGGAACACTGAAGCTTTCTTT. Full variable domain (remainder filled in from reference TRBV18 and TRBJ1-1): NAGVMQNPRHLVRRRGQEARLRCSPMKGHSHVYWYRQLPEEGLKFMVYLQKENIIDESGMPKERFSAEFPKEGPSILRIQQVVRGDSAAYFCASSPTGNTEAFFGQGTRLTVV.

J is TRBJ1-1 and V is TRBV14; TRBD1 matches at 8 bases. Germline-derived CDR1 and CDR2 are SGHDN and FVKESK. This CDR3 region has 17 residues. Trimming removed 4 bases from V and 1 base from J; junction bases left unmatched: 11. For the CDR3, the DNA is TGTGCCAGCAGCCCCGCCGACAGGGGATTACAGAACACTGAAGCTTTCTTT. It yields the protein CASSPADRGLQNTEAFF.